The 4 T cell receptor beta chains presented below share a single source sample, sequenced in a study of neurological immune-mediated disorders. TCRdb re-analysed the 5' RACE reads in MiXCR, keeping a single row per CDR3 protein. The sample contains about 40,000 distinct CDR3 sequences, around 2.5% of which appear only once. Sample: PBMCs. The source is a man in his forties or fifties with multiple sclerosis.

This clonotype was detected ten times or more. The chain carries TRBV20-1 and TRBJ2-3; tentatively, D is TRBD1 or TRBD2 (5 bases each). Germline values: CDR1 DFQATT, CDR2 SNEGSKA (reference sequence). CDR3 size: 17 residues. The germline V and J ends were trimmed by 4 bases and 5 bases, with 25 bases remaining between them. The CDR3 sequence: CSAIPTGTPGGVDTQYF. CDR3 coding DNA: TGCAGTGCTATCCCCACCGGGACCCCGGGTGGGGTAGATACGCAGTATTTT.

This clonotype appeared many times. This rearrangement joins TRBV14 to TRBJ1-2; 7 nucleotides agree with TRBD1. Germline CDR1 SGHDN, CDR2 FVKESK. This CDR3 contains 13 residues. Losses at the gene ends were 4 bases for V and 7 bases for J; bases not matched to a gene: 6. The CDR3 nucleotides read TGTGCCAGCAGCCGAGACAGGGTTGGTGGCTACACCTTC. Amino acids: CASSRDRVGGYTF.

This clonotype showed up many times. The chain employs TRBV5-6 and TRBJ2-7, with 7 bases lining up with TRBD2. V was clipped by 4 bases and J by 3 bases; unmatched bases: 10. Germline V gene lookup returns CDR1 SGHDT and CDR2 YYEEEE. This CDR3 contains 15 residues. The CDR3 region has the DNA TGTGCCAGCAGCCCGGGGTATCGGGGGGTCTACGAGCAGTACTTC. Protein: CASSPGYRGVYEQYF.

This clonotype was picked up a small number of times. A read error may produce the germline difference seen at one junction end. Written as DNA, the CDR3 is TGCGCCAGCAGCTTGGCAGGATCACCCCTCAACTTT. It specifies CASSLAGSPLNF. The J gene is TRBJ1-6, the V gene TRBV5-1; no definite D call. CDR3 length: 12 amino acids. Looked up from germline, CDR1 is SGHRS and CDR2 is YFSETQ.